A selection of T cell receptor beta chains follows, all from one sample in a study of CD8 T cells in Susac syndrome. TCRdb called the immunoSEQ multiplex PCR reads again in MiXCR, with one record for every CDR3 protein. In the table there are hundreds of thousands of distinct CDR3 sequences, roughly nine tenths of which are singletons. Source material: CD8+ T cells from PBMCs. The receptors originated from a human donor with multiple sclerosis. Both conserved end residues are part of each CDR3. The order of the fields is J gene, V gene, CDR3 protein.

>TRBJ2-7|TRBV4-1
CASSPQGVHDEQYF
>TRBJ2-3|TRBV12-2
CASRLAGSGSTDTQYF
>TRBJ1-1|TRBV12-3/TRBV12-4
CASSLGSVGTEAFF
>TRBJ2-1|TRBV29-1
CSVDIQGGNEQFF
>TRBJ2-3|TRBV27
CASSVMGTQRDTQYF
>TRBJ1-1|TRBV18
CASSPGRGLYEAFF
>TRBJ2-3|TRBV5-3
CARSSAELALRPHTDTQYF
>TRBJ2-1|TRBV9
CASSHGGEGYNEQFF
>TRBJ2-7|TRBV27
CASSPTDRGYEQYF
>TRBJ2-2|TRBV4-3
CASSQDFQDTGELFF
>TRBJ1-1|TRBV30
CAWSGPQRTEAFF
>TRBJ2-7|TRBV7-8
CASSSPDGPDSYEQYF
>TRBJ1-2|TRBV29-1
CSVEDPAESNYGYTF